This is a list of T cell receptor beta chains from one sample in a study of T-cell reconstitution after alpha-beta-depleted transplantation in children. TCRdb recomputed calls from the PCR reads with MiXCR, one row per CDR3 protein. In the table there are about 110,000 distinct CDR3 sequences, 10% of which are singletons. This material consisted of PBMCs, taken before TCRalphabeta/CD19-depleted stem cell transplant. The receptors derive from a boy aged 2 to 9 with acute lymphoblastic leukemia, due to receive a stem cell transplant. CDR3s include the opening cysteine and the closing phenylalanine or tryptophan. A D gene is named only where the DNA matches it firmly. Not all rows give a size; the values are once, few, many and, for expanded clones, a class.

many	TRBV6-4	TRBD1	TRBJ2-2	CASSPRDRSYLTPEEELFF	TGTGCCAGCAGCCCCCGGGACAGGTCTTATTTAACCCCTGAGGAGGAGCTGTTTTTT
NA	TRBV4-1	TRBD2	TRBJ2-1	CASSSTPGTSGRLRIYNEQFF	TGCGCCAGCAGCTCAACTCCCGGGACTAGCGGGAGGCTCAGGATCTACAATGAGCAGTTCTTC
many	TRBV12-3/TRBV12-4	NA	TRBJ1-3	CASTSTGHAGNTIYF	TGTGCCAGCACCTCCACTGGGCATGCTGGAAACACCATATATTTT
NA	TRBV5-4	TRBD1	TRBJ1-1	CASIYTTGVNTEAFF	TGTGCCAGCATCTACACGACAGGGGTGAACACTGAAGCTTTCTTT
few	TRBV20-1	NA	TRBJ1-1	CSARTWGVQSEAFF	TGCAGTGCTAGAACTTGGGGCGTGCAAAGTGAAGCTTTCTTT
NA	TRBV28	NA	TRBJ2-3	CASSPELGVTSTDTQYF	TGTGCCAGCAGTCCGGAACTAGGGGTAACTAGCACAGATACGCAGTATTTT
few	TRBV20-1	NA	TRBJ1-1	CSARSGNLNTEAFF	TGCAGTGCTAGATCCGGCAACCTGAACACTGAAGCTTTCTTT
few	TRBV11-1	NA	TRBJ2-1	CASSSIAGRGPSSYNEQFF	TGTGCCAGCAGCTCGATTGCCGGGCGGGGCCCTAGCTCCTACAATGAGCAGTTCTTC
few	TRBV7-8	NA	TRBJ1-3	CASSLQWRGNTIYF	TGTGCCAGCAGCTTACAGTGGAGGGGAAACACCATATATTTT
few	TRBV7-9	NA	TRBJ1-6	CASSLEQMNSPLHF	TGTGCCAGCAGCTTAGAACAGATGAATTCACCCCTCCACTTT
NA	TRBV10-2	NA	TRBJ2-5	CASRTTQKETQYF	TGCGCCAGCAGAACCACACAGAAAGAGACCCAGTACTTC
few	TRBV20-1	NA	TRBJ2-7	CSAQLASTYEQYF	TGCAGTGCTCAGCTAGCGTCGACCTACGAGCAGTACTTC
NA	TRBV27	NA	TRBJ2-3	CASSPTRADTQYF	TGTGCCAGCAGTCCCACCCGGGCGGATACGCAGTATTTT
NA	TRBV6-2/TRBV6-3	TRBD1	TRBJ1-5	CASSLIGQGPNQPQHF	TGTGCCAGCAGTTTAATAGGACAGGGGCCGAATCAGCCCCAGCATTTT
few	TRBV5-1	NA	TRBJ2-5	CASSGIAETQYF	TGCGCCAGCAGTGGGATAGCAGAGACCCAGTACTTC
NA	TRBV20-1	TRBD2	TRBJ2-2	CSARDGRLAGPGTGELFF	TGCAGTGCTAGAGATGGTCGACTAGCGGGGCCGGGCACCGGGGAGCTGTTTTTT
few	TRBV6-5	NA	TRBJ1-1	CASSLTPGPVVEAFF	TGTGCCAGCAGTTTGACCCCGGGACCAGTCGTTGAAGCTTTCTTT
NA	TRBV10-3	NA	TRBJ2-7	CAISIYLGLVSYEQYF	TGTGCCATCAGTATATACTTGGGCCTAGTTAGTTACGAGCAGTACTTC
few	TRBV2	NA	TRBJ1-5	CASSKEGPVFGSNQPQHF	TGTGCCAGCAGTAAAGAGGGACCCGTGTTTGGTAGCAATCAGCCCCAGCATTTT
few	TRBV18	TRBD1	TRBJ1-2	CASSHTGTGGIGYTF	TGTGCCAGCTCACATACCGGGACAGGGGGCATTGGCTACACCTTC
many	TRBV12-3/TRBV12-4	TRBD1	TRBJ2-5	CASSFGTGPGTQYF	TGTGCCAGCAGTTTTGGGACAGGACCGGGGACCCAGTACTTC
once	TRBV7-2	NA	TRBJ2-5	CASSPDVFQKTQYF	TGTGCCAGCAGCCCAGACGTTTTCCAAAAGACCCAGTACTTC
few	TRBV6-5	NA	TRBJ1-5	CAIPAGPANNQPQHF	TGTGCCATCCCTGCAGGGCCGGCCAACAATCAGCCCCAGCATTTT
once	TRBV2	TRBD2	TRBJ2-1	CASRPLGTSSHEQFF	TGTGCCAGCAGGCCCCTCGGGACTAGCAGCCATGAGCAGTTCTTC
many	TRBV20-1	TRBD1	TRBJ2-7	CSARVRTGDSIRAYEQYF	TGCAGTGCTAGAGTGAGGACAGGGGATAGTATTCGGGCCTACGAGCAGTACTTC
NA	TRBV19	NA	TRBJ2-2	CASKGGAGANTGELFF	TGTGCCAGTAAGGGGGGGGCCGGGGCCAACACCGGGGAGCTGTTTTTT
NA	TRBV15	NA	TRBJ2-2	CATSPNTGELFF	TGTGCCACCAGCCCTAACACCGGGGAGCTGTTTTTT
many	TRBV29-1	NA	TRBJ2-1	CSVRRAGGEYNEQFF	TGCAGCGTGAGGAGGGCTGGCGGAGAATACAATGAGCAGTTCTTC
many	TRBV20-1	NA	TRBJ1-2	CSASFGPSKKYGYTF	TGCAGTGCTAGTTTTGGGCCGAGTAAAAAGTATGGCTACACCTTC
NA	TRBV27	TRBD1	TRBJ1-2	CASSLTGASNYGYTF	TGTGCCAGCAGTCTTACAGGGGCCAGTAACTATGGCTACACCTTC
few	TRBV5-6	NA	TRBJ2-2	CASSPGLPCTGELFF	TGTGCCAGCAGCCCCGGACTCCCTTGCACCGGGGAGCTGTTTTTT
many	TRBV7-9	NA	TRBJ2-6	CASSPTPGTTGANVLTF	TGTGCCAGCAGCCCCACCCCCGGCACAACTGGGGCCAACGTCCTGACTTTC
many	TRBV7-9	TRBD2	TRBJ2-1	CASSYGRGNEQFF	TGTGCCAGCAGCTACGGGAGGGGGAATGAGCAGTTCTTC
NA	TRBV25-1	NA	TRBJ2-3	CASSGDGGARGDTQYF	TGTGCCAGCAGCGGGGACGGGGGCGCCAGGGGGGATACGCAGTATTTT
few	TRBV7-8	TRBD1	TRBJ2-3	CASSLPDRGADTQYF	TGTGCCAGCAGTTTACCGGACAGGGGGGCAGATACGCAGTATTTT
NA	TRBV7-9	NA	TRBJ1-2	CASAIDGHYGYTF	TGTGCCAGCGCGATTGACGGCCACTATGGCTACACCTTC